This record concerns one T cell receptor (beta chain) sequence. Its antigen is currently not known. Nothing much larger sits one base from this clone, and base qualities are not available. This record belongs to a study of a mutant IDH1 vaccine in newly diagnosed glioma (dated by TCRdb to the early 2020s). Some background on the complete study: Of the approximately 35 treated patients, around 62% were male and around 40% were female, and a mean age of approximately 40 years was recorded. Prior to enrollment, standard therapy consisting of radiotherapy alone, temozolomide alone, or radiochemotherapy with temozolomide had been administered to patients, with the combination being received by most patients. Peripheral blood was drawn at six visits: V03 (baseline), V05, V07, V10, V12 and V13. Longitudinal TCRB deep sequencing was performed for about 25 treated patients wherever samples were available for exploratory analyses.

The sample's time point, from its label and the paper: baseline, week 1 (first vaccination visit). In the paper's terms, the treatment or condition label means: pre-vaccination baseline after standard-of-care therapy. Donors had newly diagnosed WHO grade 3 or 4 IDH1-mutant astrocytomas with loss of nuclear ATRX. The samples were drawn from NOA16, a multicentre, single-arm, open-label phase I trial in Germany that tested a mutant IDH1 peptide vaccine in humans for the first time. Blood drawn at visit V03 was used as the baseline sample for immunogenicity testing. Genomic DNA for TCRB sequencing was isolated from EDTA blood with the DNeasy Blood and Tissue Kit. V lost 7 bases and J lost 2 bases; the stretch between them is 13 bases long. The CDR3 spans 13 residues, from the cysteine through the phenylalanine. CDR3 DNA only is kept here, 39 bases in frame from base 1. Via the germline V gene, CDR1 is SGHDT and CDR2 YYEEEE.

Libraries were constructed by the immunoSEQ multiplex PCR assay. The hsTCRB Kit was used according to the manufacturer's protocol to amplify rearranged TCR beta chain sequences. TCRB libraries were sequenced on an Illumina MiSeq. For the original study's pipeline: The proprietary platform of the kit vendor was used for demultiplexing, trimming and gene mapping. What TCRdb holds here is the immuneACCESS table cut down to in-frame rearrangements. Part of the clones is not present; checked against another copy, under half of the missing clones reflect an unresolved V gene, and the others are unexplained. V and J calls and clone size are copied from that table; D and trimming were computed from the DNA. In this sample the table shows fewer than 40,000 clones, about four fifths of which occur a single time. The ten largest clones add up to roughly a fifth of the sample. Paper-wide results and their limitations: Immune responses induced by the vaccine were seen in about 93% of patients across multiple MHC alleles. It was noted by the authors that analyses of patient blood samples could not be reproduced owing to sample limitations. PBMC samples for TCRB deep sequencing were selected based on availability. Pseudoprogression seemed to be unrelated to changes in the top peripheral T cell clonotypes found by TCRB sequencing.

This TCR was sampled from a man in his thirties or forties with glioma. Recombination joined TRBV5-6 with TRBJ2-7, with the D gene not clear enough to name. Material: PBMCs, obtained from a glioma patient treated with radiotherapy, temozolomide or both. The nucleotide sequence is TGTGCCAGCGGCTCGGTTCACCCCTACGAGCAGTACTTC. Its translation reads: CASGSVHPYEQYF.